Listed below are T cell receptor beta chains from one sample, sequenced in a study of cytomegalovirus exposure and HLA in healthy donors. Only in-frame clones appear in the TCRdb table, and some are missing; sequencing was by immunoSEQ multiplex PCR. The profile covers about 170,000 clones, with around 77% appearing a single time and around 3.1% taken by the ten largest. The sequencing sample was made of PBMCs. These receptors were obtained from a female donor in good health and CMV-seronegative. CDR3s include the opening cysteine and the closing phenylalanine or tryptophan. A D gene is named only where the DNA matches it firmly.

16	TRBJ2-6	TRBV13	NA	CASSLFSPPGANVLTF	TGTGCCAGCAGCTTATTTTCCCCTCCTGGGGCCAACGTCCTGACTTTC
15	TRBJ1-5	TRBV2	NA	CASRTAGYSNQPRHF	TGTGCCAGCAGGACAGCCGGTTATAGCAATCAGCCCCGGCATTTT
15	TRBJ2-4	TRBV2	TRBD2	CASSEASGGAGIQYF	TGTGCCAGCAGTGAAGCTAGCGGGGGGGCAGGCATTCAGTACTTC
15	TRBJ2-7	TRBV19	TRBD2	CASTAGTSGIYEQYF	TGTGCCAGTACCGCTGGGACTAGCGGGATCTACGAGCAGTACTTC
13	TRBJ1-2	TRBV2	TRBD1	CASRRQGPDGYTF	TGTGCCAGCCGTCGACAGGGCCCTGATGGCTACACCTTC
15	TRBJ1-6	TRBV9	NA	CASSVQGGLNSPLHF	TGTGCCAGCAGCGTTCAGGGAGGATTAAATTCACCCCTCCACTTT
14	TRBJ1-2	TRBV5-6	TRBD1	CASRRTGGLYGYTF	TGTGCCAGCAGACGGACAGGGGGCCTCTATGGCTACACCTTC
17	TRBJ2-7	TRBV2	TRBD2	CASSGRGLGGASYEQYF	TGTGCCAGCAGCGGACGAGGTCTGGGAGGGGCCTCCTACGAGCAGTACTTC
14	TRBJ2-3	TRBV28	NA	CASSLARGTDTQYF	TGTGCCAGCAGTTTAGCCAGGGGCACAGATACGCAGTATTTT
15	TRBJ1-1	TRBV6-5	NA	CASRPPRGAMTEAFF	TGTGCCAGCAGGCCCCCCCGGGGGGCGATGACTGAAGCTTTCTTT
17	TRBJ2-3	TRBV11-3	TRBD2	CASSPGTSGQSTDTQYF	TGTGCCAGCAGCCCGGGGACTAGCGGGCAAAGCACAGATACGCAGTATTTT
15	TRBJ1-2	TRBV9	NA	CASSVGGGPIYGYTF	TGTGCCAGCAGCGTAGGGGGAGGCCCCATCTATGGCTACACCTTC
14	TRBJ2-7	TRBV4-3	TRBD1	CASSPGTGAYEQYF	TGCGCCAGCAGCCCCGGGACAGGGGCCTACGAGCAGTACTTC